Described below is a single T cell receptor (beta chain) sequence and its context. Its specificity is unknown. The data were obtained in a study of shared clonotypes between healthy human individuals. Whole-study findings and limits: Non-shared clonotypes displayed generation probabilities falling below those of clonotypes present in all four donors. Memory subsets had estimated richness that was generally smaller than that of naive subsets.

This CDR3 is 11 amino acids long. CDR1 is SNHLY and CDR2 is FYNNEI in the germline V gene. Trimming took 7 bases from V and 9 from J, leaving 10 bases between them. Clones were read by immunoSEQ multiplex PCR, and TCRdb kept only the in-frame ones, dropping some. The data hold around 2,000,000 clones, with 85% to 95% observed a single time. This receptor was taken from a man aged 18-30 years in good health. The specimen sequenced was naive CD4+ T cells sorted from blood. As to subset: CD45RA+ positively selected. The rearrangement joins TRBV2 to TRBJ2-1; D uncertain. CDR3 coding DNA: TGTGCCAGCACCACGATTAGTGAGCAGTTCTTC. This codes for CASTTISEQFF.